A selection of T cell receptor beta chains follows, all from one sample in a study of T cells after yellow fever vaccination. TCRdb analysed the 5' RACE reads with MiXCR anew, one entry per CDR3 protein. Among hundreds of thousands of distinct CDR3 sequences, roughly 14% were seen once, and the ten largest hold 11% to 15%. The material sequenced was PBMCs, taken on the day of the yellow fever booster vaccination. Receptor source: a man under 40 who received the YFV17D yellow fever vaccine. The CDR3 runs from the conserved cysteine through the conserved F or W. A D gene is named only where the DNA matches it firmly. Clone size is not always given. Where it is, it says once, few, many or a class for expanded clones.

J gene,V gene,D gene,clone size,CDR3 length,CDR3 DNA,CDR3 protein
TRBJ2-7,TRBV30,TRBD1,few,15,TGTGCCTGGAGTCGAAGGGGGCCAACCTCCTACGAGCAGTACTTC,CAWSRRGPTSYEQYF
TRBJ1-2,TRBV6-1,.,many,13,TGTGCCAGCAAAACAGACACTAACTATGGCTACACCTTC,CASKTDTNYGYTF
TRBJ2-7,TRBV5-1,.,.,13,TGCGCCAGCAGCTTGGGCTTCAACTACGAGCAGTACTTC,CASSLGFNYEQYF
TRBJ2-7,TRBV5-6,TRBD1,.,13,TGTGCCAGCAGCTACCGGGACAGGGACGAGCAGTACTTC,CASSYRDRDEQYF
TRBJ2-7,TRBV7-8,TRBD2,many,13,TGTGCCAGCAGCTTCACTAGCGGCTACGAGCAGTACTTC,CASSFTSGYEQYF
TRBJ2-5,TRBV30,.,few,16,TGTGCCTGGAGTCCCCCTGGACGCACGTACCAGGAGACCCAGTACTTC,CAWSPPGRTYQETQYF
TRBJ2-3,TRBV5-1,TRBD1,.,16,TGCGCCAGCAGCGGGCGACAGGGGGCTGGGACAGATACGCAGTATTTT,CASSGRQGAGTDTQYF
TRBJ2-1,TRBV7-8,TRBD2,few,19,TGTGCCAGCAGCCCCAGGTCGGGACTAGCGGGGCACTCCTACAATGAGCAGTTCTTC,CASSPRSGLAGHSYNEQFF
TRBJ2-7,TRBV19,.,.,13,TGTGCCAGTAGTAACGGGATAAACTACGAGCAGTACTTC,CASSNGINYEQYF
TRBJ2-4,TRBV7-2,.,.,15,TGTGCCAGCAGCCCCCCCCCGGGAAAGGGAAACATTCAGTACTTC,CASSPPPGKGNIQYF
TRBJ2-1,TRBV5-4,.,few,15,TGTGCCAGCAGCCCCATCGGGGATTCGTACAATGAGCAGTTCTTC,CASSPIGDSYNEQFF
TRBJ2-3,TRBV3-1,TRBD2,.,15,TGTGCCAGCAGCCGCGTAGCGGGAGTCCCAGATACGCAGTATTTT,CASSRVAGVPDTQYF
TRBJ2-4,TRBV19,TRBD2,few,16,TGTGCCAGTAGTCTCGGCACTAGCGGGGGAGGAGGCATTCAGTACTTC,CASSLGTSGGGGIQYF
TRBJ2-5,TRBV12-3/TRBV12-4,.,few,14,TGTGCCAGCAGTTTACGGACTATGAAAGAGACCCAGTACTTC,CASSLRTMKETQYF
TRBJ2-1,TRBV19,TRBD1,.,12,TGTGCCAGTAGTATCACAGGGGGCCAGCAGTTCTTC,CASSITGGQQFF
TRBJ2-1,TRBV28,.,.,12,TGTGCCAGCAGTATACAGGCGGAAGGGCAGTTCTTC,CASSIQAEGQFF
TRBJ2-4,TRBV20-1,.,.,11,TGCAGTGCTAGAGATTCCAACATTCAGTACTTC,CSARDSNIQYF
TRBJ2-1,TRBV15,TRBD2,.,19,TGTGCCACCAGCAGAGACTCTACGACTAGCGGGAAGGACTACAATGAGCAGTTCTTC,CATSRDSTTSGKDYNEQFF